One sample yielded the 24 T cell receptor beta chains listed below, sequenced in a study of T cell repertoires in cytomegalovirus infection. The antigens these receptors bind are not known. TCRdb independently ran MiXCR on the reads; one entry per CDR3 protein. The repertoire includes around 71,000 distinct CDR3 sequences, about 20% of them detected once, and about 72% sits in the top ten. The sample consisted of CD8+ T cells from cultured PBMCs, taken from culture after CMV antigen stimulation. The receptors were sampled from a human donor in good health (CMV status not recorded). Some clones in this sample may be carry-over from other donors' samples.

This clonotype was picked up a small number of times. The chain recombines TRBV27 with TRBJ1-1; D is undetermined. Trimming took 8 bases from V and 1 from J, leaving 5 bases between them. Per germline, CDR1 MNHEY and CDR2 SMNVEV (reference sequence). The CDR3 has 11 residues. This chain's CDR3 is CASWGNTEAFF. CDR3 nucleotide sequence: TGTGCCAGCTGGGGGAACACTGAAGCTTTCTTT.

This clonotype was observed a few times. The rearrangement uses TRBV12-3 or TRBV12-4 and TRBJ2-7; D unclear. The CDR3 runs to 13 residues. V lost 3 bases and J lost 4, with 10 bases in between. The DNA for the CDR3 is TGTGCCAGCAGTTTCGGGCAGAAGTACGAGCAGTACTTC. Protein product: CASSFGQKYEQYF.

The table lists this clonotype with a few counts. This rearrangement joins TRBV12-3 or TRBV12-4 to TRBJ1-4; D might be TRBD1 (5 bases). V gave up 6 bases and J gave up 5 bases, with 16 bases separating them. This CDR3 comprises 15 residues. CDR3 bases: TGTGCCAGCAGCCCGAGGGGCAAGGAGAATGAAAAACTGTTTTTT. Amino acids: CASSPRGKENEKLFF.

The J gene is TRBJ1-3, the V gene TRBV9, with D unclear. Trimming left V 0 bases short and J 4 bases short, with 8 bases between. Germline CDR1 is SGDLS and CDR2 is YYNGEE. CDR3 length equals 14 residues. The CDR3, as DNA: TGTGCCAGCAGCGTAGAAAGGGCGGGAAACACCATATATTTT. Translated: CASSVERAGNTIYF.

The chain joins TRBV20-1 to TRBJ1-5; 10 nucleotides agree with TRBD1. CDR1 is DFQATT, CDR2 SNEGSKA, per germline (reference sequence). V dropped 5 bases and J dropped 7; count of bases not matched to a gene: 8. CDR3 length equals 14 residues. CDR3 sequence (DNA): TGCAGTGCTTGGGACAGGGGATTAGGGCAGCCCCAGCATTTT. Translated: CSAWDRGLGQPQHF.

The chain couples TRBV10-3 to TRBJ2-7; 9 bases line up with TRBD1. With V trimmed by 3 bases and J by 2 bases, 5 bases remained unmatched. Germline CDR1 is ENHRY and CDR2 is SYGVKD. The CDR3 length is 15 residues. The CDR3 protein is CAISDEGQGTYEQYF. As DNA, the CDR3 is TGTGCCATCAGTGATGAAGGACAGGGGACCTACGAGCAGTACTTC.

J is TRBJ2-1 and V is TRBV7-9; TRBD1 might be the D (5 bases). Germline V lookup: CDR1 SEHNR, CDR2 FQNEAQ (reference sequence). This CDR3 has 11 residues. With 10 bases removed from V and 8 bases from J, the gap between germline ends came to 12 bases. CDR3 DNA sequence: TGTGCCATTTCAGGGAATTATGAGCAGTTCTTC. Protein sequence: CAISGNYEQFF. Looking up the rest from reference TRBV7-9 and TRBJ2-1 gives the full variable domain: DTGVSQNPRHKITKRGQNVTFRCDPISEHNRLYWYRQTLGQGPEFLTYFQNEAQLEKSRLLSDRFSAERPKGSFSTLEIQRTEQGDSAMYLCAISGNYEQFFGPGTRLTVL.

This clonotype was observed a handful of times. The J gene is TRBJ1-2, the V gene TRBV29-1, with 9 bases identical to TRBD1. Germline CDR1 is SQVTM and CDR2 is ANQGSEA. Trimming removed 7 bases from V and 6 bases from J; junction bases left unmatched: 12. The CDR3 is 14 amino acids. Written as DNA, the CDR3 is TGCAGCGCTACCCCGGGACAGGGTCCCGATGGCTACACCTTC. Translated: CSATPGQGPDGYTF.

This clonotype has a handful of counts. This chain joins TRBV19 and TRBJ1-1, with no clear D. Trimming shortened V by 8 bases and J by 3 bases, and 10 bases separated the two germline ends. Germline values: CDR1 LNHDA, CDR2 SQIVND (reference sequence). This CDR3 contains 12 residues. In nucleotides, the CDR3 is TGTGCCAGTCGTGATCGATACACTGAAGCTTTCTTT. It translates to CASRDRYTEAFF. The whole variable domain, remainder taken from reference TRBV19 and TRBJ1-1, is DGGITQSPKYLFRKEGQNVTLSCEQNLNHDAMYWYRQDPGQGLRLIYYSQIVNDFQKGDIAEGYSVSREKKESFPLTVTSAQKNPTAFYLCASRDRYTEAFFGQGTRLTVV.

The gene calls are TRBV10-2 and TRBJ2-1; D is ambiguous. V dropped 0 bases and J dropped 6 bases, with 12 bases sitting between them. The CDR3 sequence is 15 residues long. The germline V gene encodes CDR1 WSHSY and CDR2 SAAADI. Here the CDR3 DNA reads TGCGCCAGCAGTGAGTCGCGGCAGATCCCCAATGAGCAGTTCTTC. Its translation is CASSESRQIPNEQFF.

This clonotype occurred many times. This chain connects TRBV4-1 to TRBJ1-4; D is uncertain. This CDR3 spans 16 amino acids. V was pared by 0 bases and J by 7 bases, with 15 bases between. Germline-derived CDR1 and CDR2 are MGHRA and YSYEKL. The CDR3: CASSQESVRRSEKLFF. CDR3 coding DNA: TGCGCCAGCAGCCAAGAGTCAGTCCGGCGGAGTGAAAAACTGTTTTTT.

The rearrangement joins TRBV9 to TRBJ2-3, with D perhaps TRBD2 (7 bases). The CDR3 covers 14 residues. Germline V CDR1 and CDR2: SGDLS, YYNGEE. With 3 bases removed from V and 4 bases from J, the gap between germline ends came to 12 bases. The CDR3 DNA reads TGTGCCAGCAGCGCCGAAGGGGGGGCAGATACGCAGTATTTT. This translates into CASSAEGGADTQYF.

This clonotype has more than one count but fewer than ten. The chain uses TRBV4-1 and TRBJ1-1; D call uncertain. Trimming removed 6 bases from V and 0 bases from J, with 17 bases in between. The CDR3 sequence is 16 residues long. In germline, CDR1 is MGHRA, CDR2 YSYEKL. The CDR3 loop reads CASSFRQARMNTEAFF. DNA of the CDR3: TGCGCCAGCAGTTTCAGACAAGCTCGGATGAACACTGAAGCTTTCTTT.

This clonotype was found a few times. The V gene is TRBV7-3, the J gene TRBJ2-7, with a weak D call TRBD2 (6 bases). Germline loops: CDR1 SGHTA, CDR2 FQGTGA. V gave up 6 bases and J gave up 0 bases, with 15 bases separating them. The CDR3 is 15 residues long. CDR3 nucleotides: TGTGCCAGCAGGGACCCCGACGGGAGCTCCTACGAGCAGTACTTC. Its translation is CASRDPDGSSYEQYF.

This chain uses TRBV4-3 with TRBJ2-7; tentatively, D is TRBD2 (6 bases). V lost 1 base and J 4 bases, leaving 11 bases between the germline ends. The CDR3 extends over 14 amino acids. Germline lookup yields CDR1 LGHNA and CDR2 YSLEER. This CDR3 reads CASSQGIGRYEQYF. The CDR3 DNA is TGCGCCAGCAGCCAAGGGATAGGGAGGTACGAGCAGTACTTC.

This chain links TRBV6-1 with TRBJ2-7; D unresolved. V lost 0 bases to trimming and J lost 0 bases, with 12 bases between them. Germline CDR1 and CDR2: MNHNS and SASEGT. The length of the CDR3 is 16 residues. The CDR3 protein is CASSEASRTVSYEQYF. Here the CDR3 DNA reads TGTGCCAGCAGTGAAGCCTCCAGGACCGTCTCCTACGAGCAGTACTTC.

The J gene is TRBJ1-1, the V gene TRBV6-5, with D possibly TRBD1 on 6 matching bases. V lost 5 bases, J lost 0 bases, and 13 bases lay in between. The CDR3 extends over 15 amino acids. Looked up from germline, CDR1 is MNHEY and CDR2 is SVGAGI. The CDR3 bases are TGTGCCAGCAGTCCCTTACAGGGAATGAACACTGAAGCTTTCTTT. Amino acid sequence: CASSPLQGMNTEAFF.

This clonotype was seen more than once but under ten times. This rearrangement joins TRBV6-1 to TRBJ1-2; D gene uncertain. Germline V CDR1 and CDR2: MNHNS, SASEGT. Deletions cut 1 base from V and 0 bases from J, with 15 bases between. This CDR3 has 17 residues. In DNA, the CDR3 is TGTGCCAGCAGTGAAGGAGTACGGGATTACTCTAACTATGGCTACACCTTC. The encoded protein is CASSEGVRDYSNYGYTF.

The chain recombines TRBV11-2 with TRBJ2-7, with TRBD2 identical over 7 bases. The V gene end was trimmed by 2 bases and the J gene end by 0 bases; junction bases not matched to a gene: 4. Germline CDR1 SGHAT, CDR2 FQNNGV. This CDR3 has 15 amino acids. The CDR3 DNA follows: TGTGCCAGCAGCTTATGGGAGGGGCCCTCCTACGAGCAGTACTTC. Translating it yields CASSLWEGPSYEQYF.

This clonotype occurred a few times. The gene calls are TRBV7-2 and TRBJ1-6, with 7 nucleotides matching TRBD1. The germline CDR1 and CDR2 sequences are SGHTA and FQGNSA. The CDR3 is 14 amino acids. Trimming cost V 5 bases and J 10 bases; bases outside gene matches: 8. CDR3 sequence reads: CASSPGTVKSPLHF. CDR3 nucleotides: TGTGCCAGCAGCCCCGGGACAGTTAAATCACCCCTCCACTTT.

The table lists this clonotype with a few counts. The chain uses TRBV28 and TRBJ2-7; no reliable D call. The length of the CDR3 is 13 residues. Trimming took 6 bases from V and 4 from J, leaving 13 bases between them. Germline V gives CDR1 MDHEN, CDR2 SYDVKM. The chain's CDR3 is CASRLGWSYEQYF. CDR3 bases: TGTGCCAGCAGATTAGGATGGAGTTACGAGCAGTACTTC. The full variable domain, in which reference TRBV28 and TRBJ2-7 provide the parts outside the CDR3, is DVKVTQSSRYLVKRTGEKVFLECVQDMDHENMFWYRQDPGLGLRLIYFSYDVKMKEKGDIPEGYSVSREKKERFSLILESASTNQTSMYLCASRLGWSYEQYFGPGTRLTVT.

The chain carries TRBV7-3 and TRBJ2-7; TRBD2 matches at 9 bases. Germline CDR1 is SGHTA and CDR2 is FQGTGA. V gave up 4 bases and J gave up 4 bases; unmatched junction bases: 2. This CDR3 region has 13 residues. Here the CDR3 reads CASSWTSEYEQYF. CDR3 DNA sequence: TGTGCCAGCAGCTGGACTAGCGAATACGAGCAGTACTTC.

This clonotype appeared a few times. The V gene is TRBV7-8, the J gene TRBJ2-2, with 9 bases fitting TRBD1. CDR1 SGHVS and CDR2 FQNEAQ come from the germline V gene. V shed 5 bases and J 2 bases; nucleotides not matched to a gene: 6. This CDR3 has 16 amino acids. The CDR3 DNA reads TGTGCCAGCAGCCCCGGGACAGGGTCTAACACCGGGGAGCTGTTTTTT. It codes for CASSPGTGSNTGELFF.

The V and J genes are TRBV7-9 and TRBJ1-1; D is uncertain. The CDR3 length is 15 residues. Germline loops: CDR1 SEHNR, CDR2 FQNEAQ (reference sequence). V was shortened by 6 bases and J by 2 bases, with 16 bases between the two germline ends. CDR3 protein: CASRSLLDPNTEAFF. The CDR3 DNA reads TGTGCCAGCAGGAGCCTGCTGGACCCAAACACTGAAGCTTTCTTT. The full variable domain, rest sourced from reference TRBV7-9 and TRBJ1-1, is DTGVSQNPRHKITKRGQNVTFRCDPISEHNRLYWYRQTLGQGPEFLTYFQNEAQLEKSRLLSDRFSAERPKGSFSTLEIQRTEQGDSAMYLCASRSLLDPNTEAFFGQGTRLTVV.